This T cell receptor (beta chain) came from a study of blood T cell repertoires in COVID-19. As for the study in general: Researchers got acute and convalescent COVID-19 samples from the United States, Italy and Spain. T cells, B-cell-depleted T cells, or PBMCs supplied cDNA or gDNA.

Under the authors' procedure: It was from reference gene primer amplification that nucleated cell counts were estimated. Some clones are missing from TCRdb's copy, which holds only in-frame ones; the method was immunoSEQ multiplex PCR. V and J calls and clone size are copied from that table; D and trimming were computed from the DNA. This table has about 180,000 clones, around 85% appearing once. Trimming took off 3 bases at V and 0 bases at J, with 9 bases between the two ends. The CDR3 spans 15 residues. Looked up from germline, CDR1 is DFQATT and CDR2 is SNEGSKA (reference sequence). The TCR comes from a man in his 60s with acute or convalescent COVID-19. The source material was peripheral blood. This chain joins TRBV20-1 and TRBJ2-6, with a possible D match to TRBD2 (5 bases). The CDR3 DNA reads TGCAGTGCTAGTCCGGGGAGCTCTGGGGCCAACGTCCTGACTTTC. Encoded protein: CSASPGSSGANVLTF.